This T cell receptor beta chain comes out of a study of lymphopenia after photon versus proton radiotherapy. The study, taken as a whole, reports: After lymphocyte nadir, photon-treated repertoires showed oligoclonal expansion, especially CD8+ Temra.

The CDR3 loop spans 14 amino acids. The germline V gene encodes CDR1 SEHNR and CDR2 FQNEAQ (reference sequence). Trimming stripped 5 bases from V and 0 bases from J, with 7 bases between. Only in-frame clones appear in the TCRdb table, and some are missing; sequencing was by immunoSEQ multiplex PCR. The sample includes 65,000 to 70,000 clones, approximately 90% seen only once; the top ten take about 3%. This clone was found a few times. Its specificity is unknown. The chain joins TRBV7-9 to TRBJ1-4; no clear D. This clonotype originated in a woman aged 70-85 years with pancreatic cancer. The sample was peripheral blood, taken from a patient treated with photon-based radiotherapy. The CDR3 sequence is CASSNAATNEKLFF. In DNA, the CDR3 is TGTGCCAGCAGCAACGCAGCAACTAATGAAAAACTGTTTTTT. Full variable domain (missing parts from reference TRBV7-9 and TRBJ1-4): DTGVSQNPRHKITKRGQNVTFRCDPISEHNRLYWYRQTLGQGPEFLTYFQNEAQLEKSRLLSDRFSAERPKGSFSTLEIQRTEQGDSAMYLCASSNAATNEKLFFGSGTQLSVL.